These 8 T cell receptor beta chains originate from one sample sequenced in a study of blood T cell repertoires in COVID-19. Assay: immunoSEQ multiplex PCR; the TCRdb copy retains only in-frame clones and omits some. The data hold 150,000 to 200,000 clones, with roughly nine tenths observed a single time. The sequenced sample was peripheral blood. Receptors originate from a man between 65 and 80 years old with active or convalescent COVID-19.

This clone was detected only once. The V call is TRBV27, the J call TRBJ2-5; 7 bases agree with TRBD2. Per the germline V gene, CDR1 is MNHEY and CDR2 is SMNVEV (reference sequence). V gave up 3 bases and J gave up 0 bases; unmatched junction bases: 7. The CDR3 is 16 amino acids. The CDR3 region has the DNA TGTGCCAGCAGTTTCAGGGCTAGCGGATACCAAGAGACCCAGTACTTC. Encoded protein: CASSFRASGYQETQYF.

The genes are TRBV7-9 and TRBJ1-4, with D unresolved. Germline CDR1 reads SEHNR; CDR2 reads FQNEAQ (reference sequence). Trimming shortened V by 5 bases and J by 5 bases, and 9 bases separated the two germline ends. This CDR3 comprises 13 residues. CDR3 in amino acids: CASSRLENEKLFF. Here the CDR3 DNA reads TGTGCCAGCAGCAGACTGGAGAATGAAAAACTGTTTTTT.

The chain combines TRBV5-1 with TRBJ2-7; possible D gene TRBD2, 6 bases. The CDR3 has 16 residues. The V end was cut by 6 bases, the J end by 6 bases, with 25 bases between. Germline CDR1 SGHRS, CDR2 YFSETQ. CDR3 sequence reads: CASNLAGRGGSGEQYF. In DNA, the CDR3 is TGCGCCAGCAACCTCGCCGGGCGGGGAGGATCGGGCGAGCAGTACTTC.

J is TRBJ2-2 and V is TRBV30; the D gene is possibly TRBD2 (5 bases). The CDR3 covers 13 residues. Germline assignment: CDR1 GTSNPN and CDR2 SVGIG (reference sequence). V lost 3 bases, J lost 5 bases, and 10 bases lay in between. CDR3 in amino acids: CAWSHLATGELFF. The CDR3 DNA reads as TGTGCCTGGAGCCATCTAGCTACCGGGGAGCTGTTTTTT.

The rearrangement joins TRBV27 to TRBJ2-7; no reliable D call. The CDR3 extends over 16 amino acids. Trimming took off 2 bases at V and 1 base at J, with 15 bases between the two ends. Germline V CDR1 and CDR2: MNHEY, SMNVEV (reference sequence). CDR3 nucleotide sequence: TGTGCCAGCAGTTTAGACCGTTGGGCGTCTTCCTACGAGCAGTACTTC. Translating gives CASSLDRWASSYEQYF.

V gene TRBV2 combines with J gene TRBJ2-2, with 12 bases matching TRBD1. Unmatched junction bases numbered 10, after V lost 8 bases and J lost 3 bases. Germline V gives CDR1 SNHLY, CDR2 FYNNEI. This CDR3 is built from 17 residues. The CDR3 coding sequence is TGTGCCAGCGCACCGGGACAGGGGGCGAGATACACCGGGGAGCTGTTTTTT. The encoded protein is CASAPGQGARYTGELFF.

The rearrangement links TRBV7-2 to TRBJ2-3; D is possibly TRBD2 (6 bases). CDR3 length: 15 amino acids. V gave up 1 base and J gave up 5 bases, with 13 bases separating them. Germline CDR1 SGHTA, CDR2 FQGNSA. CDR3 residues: CASSLERVGGDTQYF. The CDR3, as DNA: TGTGCCAGCAGCTTAGAGCGGGTCGGTGGAGATACGCAGTATTTT.

The DNA for the CDR3 is TGTGCCACCAGCAGGGGCGGGGGGGCCCCCTACAATGAGCAGTTCTTC. Translated, it gives CATSRGGGAPYNEQFF. The V call is TRBV15, the J call TRBJ2-1; 9 nucleotides match TRBD2. The CDR3 is 16 residues long. V lost 3 bases, J lost 2 bases, and 5 bases stayed unmatched. Looked up from germline, CDR1 is LNHNV and CDR2 is YYDKDF (reference sequence).